These 7 T cell receptor beta chains came from one sample sequenced in a study of siplizumab effects on memory and regulatory T cells. The table came from immunoSEQ multiplex PCR; TCRdb's copy has only in-frame clones and leaves some out. This sample has about 100,000 clones, with about 90% found just once. Sequencing was done on a sample of Tregs sorted from blood. These receptor sequences come from a human donor in good health.

The chain couples TRBV6-5 to TRBJ1-1; D might be TRBD1 (6 bases). CDR3 length: 13 residues. CDR1 and CDR2 (germline): MNHEY, SVGAGI. V lost 7 bases, J lost 3 bases, and 12 bases lay in between. The CDR3 region is CASKRDTYTEAFF. CDR3 nucleotide sequence: TGTGCCAGCAAAAGGGACACATACACTGAAGCTTTCTTT.

V is TRBV6-5 and J is TRBJ2-1; D remains unclear. CDR1 and CDR2 from the germline V gene are MNHEY and SVGAGI. This CDR3 spans 11 amino acids. Trimming pared 4 bases from V and 10 bases from J, leaving 8 bases between. The CDR3 here is CASSSLGEQFF. CDR3 nucleotide sequence: TGTGCCAGCAGTTCCCTAGGAGAGCAGTTCTTC.

The J gene is TRBJ2-3, the V gene TRBV7-9; D assignment may be TRBD1 or TRBD2 (5 bases each). Looked up from germline, CDR1 is SEHNR and CDR2 is FQNEAQ (reference sequence). Trimming removed 1 base at V and 6 bases at J, with 14 bases between. The CDR3 has 15 amino acids. CDR3 bases: TGTGCCAGCAGCTTAGTTTTGGGGGTTGGTGATACGCAGTATTTT. Amino acids: CASSLVLGVGDTQYF.

The chain joins TRBV27 to TRBJ2-3; D is ambiguous. CDR1 is MNHEY, CDR2 SMNVEV, per germline (reference sequence). This CDR3 contains 13 residues. V was cut by 3 bases and J by 0 bases, with 4 bases left in between. CDR3 in DNA: TGTGCCAGCAGTTTTCTCAGCACAGATACGCAGTATTTT. Residues: CASSFLSTDTQYF.

The chain has TRBV30 and TRBJ2-7; 8 bases fit TRBD1. Germline V gene data show CDR1 as GTSNPN and CDR2 as SVGIG (reference sequence). The V gene end was trimmed by 7 bases and the J gene end by 6 bases; junction bases not matched to a gene: 11. This CDR3 has 13 residues. CDR3 nucleotide sequence: TGTGCCTCCTCAGGGGGCCTTTCGGGCGAGCAGTACTTC. It is translated as CASSGGLSGEQYF.

This chain links TRBV5-1 with TRBJ2-1; D is uncertain. V was clipped by 4 bases and J by 5 bases, with 13 bases between them. Germline values: CDR1 SGHRS, CDR2 YFSETQ. The CDR3 sequence is 14 residues long. The CDR3 reads CASSDNNLNNEQFF. The CDR3 bases are TGCGCCAGCAGCGACAATAACCTAAACAATGAGCAGTTCTTC. Using reference TRBV5-1 and TRBJ2-1 for the parts outside the CDR3, the full variable domain is KAGVTQTPRYLIKTRGQQVTLSCSPISGHRSVSWYQQTPGQGLQFLFEYFSETQRNKGNFPGRFSGRQFSNSRSEMNVSTLELGDSALYLCASSDNNLNNEQFFGPGTRLTVL.

The chain couples TRBV7-8 to TRBJ1-1; possible D gene TRBD1, 5 bases. Germline-derived CDR1 and CDR2 are SGHVS and FQNEAQ. This CDR3 comprises 16 residues. V shed 0 bases and J shed 6 bases, with 17 bases lying between them. CDR3: CASSLAGQGVIAEAFF. CDR3 nucleotide sequence: TGTGCCAGCAGCTTAGCTGGGCAGGGTGTGATCGCTGAAGCTTTCTTT.